The next 5 T cell receptor beta chains were all read from a single sample in a study of cytomegalovirus exposure and HLA in healthy donors. 13 Jbeta primers and 60 Vbeta primers were used for the PCR. Sequencing was performed with immunoSEQ multiplex PCR; in TCRdb, only in-frame clones are kept and a portion is missing. This table holds 130,000 or so clones. Specimen: PBMCs. These receptors were taken from a man younger than 30 in good health and CMV-seronegative.

The chain combines TRBV9 with TRBJ1-2; TRBD1 matches at 8 bases. The CDR3 runs 15 residues. The V segment lost 3 bases and the J segment 5 bases; nucleotides outside the gene matches: 9. CDR1 is SGDLS, CDR2 YYNGEE, per germline. The CDR3 bases are TGTGCCAGCAGCGATATAGGGACAGGAAAGTATGGCTACACCTTC. Its protein is CASSDIGTGKYGYTF.

The chain has TRBV7-9 and TRBJ1-1; 7 bases are a match to TRBD1. This CDR3 has 15 amino acids. J lost 0 bases, V lost 5 bases, and 6 bases had no gene match. The germline CDR1 and CDR2 sequences are SEHNR and FQNEAQ (reference sequence). CDR3 bases: TGTGCCAGCAGCCCGCCGACAGGGATGAACACTGAAGCTTTCTTT. Translated: CASSPPTGMNTEAFF.

The V gene is TRBV5-8, the J gene TRBJ1-4; 8 bases map to TRBD1. The CDR3 extends over 15 amino acids. Germline V gene lookup returns CDR1 SGHTS and CDR2 YDEGEE. The V and J ends lost 2 bases and 7 bases, in that order; junction bases with no gene match: 7. CDR3 residues: CASSLGQGAGEKLFF. CDR3 DNA: TGTGCCAGCAGCTTAGGGCAGGGGGCTGGTGAAAAACTGTTTTTT.

The chain is built from TRBV5-4 and TRBJ1-6; D gene unclear. Germline CDR1 is SGHNT and CDR2 is YYREEE (reference sequence). CDR3 size: 15 residues. V shed 1 base and J shed 9 bases, with 14 bases lying between them. DNA for the CDR3: TGTGCCAGCAGCTTGCTGGTCACATCTCCTTCACCCCTCCACTTT. It is translated as CASSLLVTSPSPLHF.

The chain recombines TRBV29-1 with TRBJ2-5; 7 nucleotides match TRBD1. V dropped 7 bases and J dropped 1; count of bases not matched to a gene: 9. The V gene's germline CDR1 is SQVTM and CDR2 ANQGSEA. The CDR3 contains 14 residues. In nucleotides, the CDR3 is TGCAGCGCACAGGGGAAGGAGGTCCAAGAGACCCAGTACTTC. It encodes CSAQGKEVQETQYF.